The clone carrying this TCR beta chain was counted once. V lost 3 bases, J lost 6 bases, and 7 bases stayed unmatched. This CDR3 has 14 residues. Germline loops: CDR1 SGHNT, CDR2 YYREEE (reference sequence). Participant-given clinical history determined each cohort assignment. The data were taken from a study of blood T cell repertoires in COVID-19. Across the study: The samples span acute and convalescent COVID-19 from the United States, Italy and Spain.

Using immunoSEQ multiplex PCR, the repertoire was profiled, and TCRdb retains in-frame clones only, with some absent. The table shows 290,000 or so clones, with 85% to 90% occurring only once. The source material was PBMCs or T cells enriched from blood (not recorded which). J is TRBJ2-7 and V is TRBV5-4, with 9 bases aligning to TRBD2. This receptor was taken from a woman under 30 with acute COVID-19. The CDR3 nucleotides read TGTGCCAGCAGCTCTGATGGGCGGGAGGGCGAGCAGTACTTC. It codes for CASSSDGREGEQYF.